The 5 T cell receptor beta chains listed next were all sequenced from one sample in a study of vaccination effects on CD4 cells after COVID-19. Antigen-specific CD4+ T cells expanded by the ViraFEST assay with viral peptide pools were then sequenced. CD4+ T cells were isolated after 10 days of culture. The person had PCR-confirmed SARS-CoV-2 infection between March and December 2020. The antigens of these receptors remain unknown. Repertoires were generated with immunoSEQ multiplex PCR, while TCRdb's copy carries only in-frame clones and drops some. The repertoire holds around 40,000 clones, 73% seen once, with 30% to 40% in the top ten. Sequencing used CD4+ T cells from PBMCs cultured with a peptide pool, obtained before COVID-19 vaccination. These receptors were collected from a human donor who had a prior SARS-CoV-2 infection.

The genes are TRBV7-2 and TRBJ1-4; no clear D. CDR3 size: 13 residues. V dropped 1 base and J dropped 7 bases, with 7 bases sitting between them. The V gene's germline CDR1 is SGHTA and CDR2 FQGNSA. CDR3 nucleotide sequence: TGTGCCAGCAGCTTAGAGGACGGTGAAAAACTGTTTTTT. It codes for CASSLEDGEKLFF.

Only a few counts were recorded for this clone. CDR3 bases: TGTGCCACCAGCAGATCCTCCCCGACAGATACGCAGTATTTT. It translates to CATSRSSPTDTQYF. The chain carries TRBV15 and TRBJ2-3, with D uncertain. CDR3 size: 14 residues. V shed 2 bases and J shed 3 bases, with 9 bases lying between them. Looked up from germline, CDR1 is LNHNV and CDR2 is YYDKDF (reference sequence). Together with reference TRBV15 and TRBJ2-3, the CDR3 gives the full variable domain: DAMVIQNPRYQVTQFGKPVTLSCSQTLNHNVMYWYQQKSSQAPKLLFHYYDKDFNNEADTPDNFQSRRPNTSFCFLDIRSPGLGDTAMYLCATSRSSPTDTQYFGPGTRLTVL.

This clone was seen only once. The chain links TRBV7-2 to TRBJ1-2, with a tentative D call TRBD1 (5 bases). The CDR3 is made up of 14 amino acids. Germline CDR1 is SGHTA and CDR2 is FQGNSA. Trimming shortened V by 1 base and J by 5 bases, and 11 bases separated the two germline ends. The CDR3 loop is CASSLVREGYGYTF. The CDR3, as DNA: TGTGCCAGCAGCTTAGTCAGGGAGGGGTATGGCTACACCTTC.

The chain uses TRBV18 and TRBJ2-1, with TRBD2 matching 11 bases. Germline loops: CDR1 KGHSH, CDR2 LQKENI. V dropped 5 bases and J dropped 4; count of bases not matched to a gene: 4. This CDR3 is 15 amino acids long. The chain's CDR3 is CASSKGLAVYNEQFF. In DNA, the CDR3 is TGTGCCAGCTCAAAGGGACTAGCGGTTTACAATGAGCAGTTCTTC.

This clone was detected only a few times. The chain employs TRBV7-9 and TRBJ2-5; 9 bases are a match to TRBD2. Germline lookup yields CDR1 SEHNR and CDR2 FQNEAQ (reference sequence). V lost 6 bases, J lost 4 bases, and 6 bases stayed unmatched. The CDR3 runs 14 residues. In DNA form, the CDR3 reads TGTGCCAGCAGGGCACGGACTAGCGCAGAGACCCAGTACTTC. As protein: CASRARTSAETQYF.